The clone carrying this T cell receptor (beta chain) was observed at least ten times. Its antigen remains unknown. Template switching with 5'RACE generated the TCR cDNA and added a universal primer site and UMIs. TCRdb recomputed calls from the 5' RACE reads with MiXCR, one row per CDR3 protein. Of some 63,000 distinct CDR3 sequences listed, 7.4% were seen once; the top ten hold less than 40%. The sample originates from a study of T cells after yellow fever vaccination. Study as a whole: Each low-cell-number fraction was prepared by means of SMART-Seq v4 Ultra Low Input. Study-level findings and limits: Clones from primary vaccination mostly reappeared after the booster (around 96% CD4, about 88% CD8). Though weaker, the secondary response peaked faster, on day 5 versus 15.

V shed 4 bases and J 9 bases; nucleotides not matched to a gene: 12. Germline CDR1 is MGHDK and CDR2 is SYGVNS. This CDR3 spans 14 amino acids. The material sequenced was CD8+ T cells sorted from PBMCs, taken 15 days after the yellow fever booster vaccination. The chain is built from TRBV25-1 and TRBJ2-7; 7 bases align to TRBD2. This TCR came from a man aged 25-45 years who received the YFV17D yellow fever vaccine. CDR3: CASSVPGLPAGQYF. The CDR3 coding sequence is TGTGCCAGCAGTGTACCGGGACTACCCGCGGGGCAGTACTTC.